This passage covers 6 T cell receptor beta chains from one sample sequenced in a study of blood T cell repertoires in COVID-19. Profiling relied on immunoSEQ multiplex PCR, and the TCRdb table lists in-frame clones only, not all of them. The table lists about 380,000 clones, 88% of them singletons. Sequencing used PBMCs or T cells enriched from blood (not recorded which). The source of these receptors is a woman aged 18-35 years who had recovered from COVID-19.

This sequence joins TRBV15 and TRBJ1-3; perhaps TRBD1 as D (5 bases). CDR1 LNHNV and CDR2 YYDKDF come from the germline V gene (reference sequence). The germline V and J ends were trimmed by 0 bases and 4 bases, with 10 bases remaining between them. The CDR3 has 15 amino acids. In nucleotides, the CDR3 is TGTGCCACCAGCAGAGAAAGGGGAACGGGAAACACCATATATTTT. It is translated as CATSRERGTGNTIYF.

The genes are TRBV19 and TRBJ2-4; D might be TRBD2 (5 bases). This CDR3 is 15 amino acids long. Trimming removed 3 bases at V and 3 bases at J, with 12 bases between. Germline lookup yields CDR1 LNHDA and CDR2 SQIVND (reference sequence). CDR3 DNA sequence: TGTGCCAGTAGTATCGAGGGTAGTGGCAAAAACATTCAGTACTTC. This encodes CASSIEGSGKNIQYF.

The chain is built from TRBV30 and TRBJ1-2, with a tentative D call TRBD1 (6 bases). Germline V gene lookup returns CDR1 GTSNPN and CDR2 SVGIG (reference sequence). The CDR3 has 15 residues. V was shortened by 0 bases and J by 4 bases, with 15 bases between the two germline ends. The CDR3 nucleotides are TGTGCCTGGAGTGTCATGGGCAGGGGATTCTATGGCTACACCTTC. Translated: CAWSVMGRGFYGYTF.

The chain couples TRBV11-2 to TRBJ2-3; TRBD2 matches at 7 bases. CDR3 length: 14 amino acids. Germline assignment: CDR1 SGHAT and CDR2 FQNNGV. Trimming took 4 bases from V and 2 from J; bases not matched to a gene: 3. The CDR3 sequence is CASSSRGVTDTQYF. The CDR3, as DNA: TGTGCCAGCAGCTCCCGGGGGGTCACAGATACGCAGTATTTT.

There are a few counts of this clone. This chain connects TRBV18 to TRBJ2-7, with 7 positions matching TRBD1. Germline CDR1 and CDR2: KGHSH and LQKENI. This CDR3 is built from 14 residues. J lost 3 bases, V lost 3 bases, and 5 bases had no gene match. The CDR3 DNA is TGTGCCAGCTCACCGACAGGGTATATCTACGAGCAGTACTTC. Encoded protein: CASSPTGYIYEQYF.

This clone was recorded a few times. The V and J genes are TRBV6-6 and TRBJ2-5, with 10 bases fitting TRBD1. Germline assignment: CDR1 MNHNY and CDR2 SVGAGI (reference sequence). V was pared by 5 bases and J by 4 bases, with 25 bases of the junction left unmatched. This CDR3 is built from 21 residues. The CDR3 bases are TGTGCCAGCAGTCCCGGGACAGGGGAGGGGATGGTAAGGAGTGGGCGAGAGACCCAGTACTTC. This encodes CASSPGTGEGMVRSGRETQYF.